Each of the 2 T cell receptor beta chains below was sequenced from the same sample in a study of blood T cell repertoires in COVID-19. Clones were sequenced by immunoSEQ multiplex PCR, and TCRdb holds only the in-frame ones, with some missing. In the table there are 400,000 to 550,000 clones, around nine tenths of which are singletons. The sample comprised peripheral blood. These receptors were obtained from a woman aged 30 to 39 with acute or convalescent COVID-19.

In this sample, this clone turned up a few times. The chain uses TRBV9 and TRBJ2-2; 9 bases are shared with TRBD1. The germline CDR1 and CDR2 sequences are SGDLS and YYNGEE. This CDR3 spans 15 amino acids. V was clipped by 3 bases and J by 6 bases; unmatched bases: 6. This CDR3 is CASSEGQGGAGELFF. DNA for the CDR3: TGTGCCAGCAGCGAGGGACAGGGAGGGGCCGGGGAGCTGTTTTTT.

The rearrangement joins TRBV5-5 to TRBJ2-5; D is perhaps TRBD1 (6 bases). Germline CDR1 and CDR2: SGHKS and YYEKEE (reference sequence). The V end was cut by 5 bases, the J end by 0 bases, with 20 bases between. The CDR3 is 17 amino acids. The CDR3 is CASSLGTGIWDQETQYF. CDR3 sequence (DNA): TGTGCCAGCAGTCTTGGAACAGGGATCTGGGACCAAGAGACCCAGTACTTC.